This entry lists 20 T cell receptor beta chains sequenced from one sample in a study of CD8 T cells in ankylosing spondylitis. Points from the study as a whole: Characteristic of ankylosing spondylitis blood, it appeared, was a TCR beta motif comprising 7 to 9 highly homologous variants.

No antigen has been assigned to these receptors. MiXCR was run by TCRdb on the 5' RACE reads, yielding one entry per CDR3 protein. In the table there are about 440,000 distinct CDR3 sequences, 17% of which are singletons. The sequenced sample was blood, either unsorted or a sorted T cell fraction (not recorded which). The origin of the receptors is a male donor with ankylosing spondylitis.

This chain uses TRBV3-1 with TRBJ2-7, with D tentatively TRBD2 (5 bases). The CDR3 is 12 residues long. CDR1 and CDR2 (germline): LGHDT, YNNKEL (reference sequence). Trimming removed 1 base at V and 7 bases at J, with 8 bases between. The CDR3 DNA follows: TGTGCCAGCAGCCAAGGAGGGATTGAGCAGTACTTC. Its translation is CASSQGGIEQYF.

Concerning this clonotype: This clone may be a read error of a much larger clone one base away. This chain uses TRBV12-3 or TRBV12-4 with TRBJ2-1, with D possibly matching TRBD2 (5 bases). The CDR3 spans 18 residues. Here the CDR3 DNA reads TGTGCCTGCAGTTTAACTTCCCTAGCTCGAAGCTCCTACAATGAGCAGTTCTTC. Translating gives CACSLTSLARSSYNEQFF.

This clonotype showed up just a few times. V and J are TRBV7-2 and TRBJ2-1; 11 nucleotides agree with TRBD2. Looked up from germline, CDR1 is SGHTA and CDR2 is FQGNSA. Germline trimming cut 5 bases from V and 5 bases from J; bases unmatched to any gene: 8. There are 16 residues in the CDR3. Here the CDR3 DNA reads TGTGCCAGCAGCCCGATAGGGACTAGCGGCGACAATGAGCAGTTCTTC. Translation gives CASSPIGTSGDNEQFF. Supplemented by reference TRBV7-2 and TRBJ2-1, the full variable domain reads GAGVSQSPSNKVTEKGKDVELRCDPISGHTALYWYRQSLGQGLEFLIYFQGNSAPDKSGLPSDRFSAERTGGSVSTLTIQRTQQEDSAVYLCASSPIGTSGDNEQFFGPGTRLTVL.

The chain employs TRBV20-1 and TRBJ1-1; D is perhaps TRBD1 (6 bases). V lost 3 bases to trimming and J lost 0 bases, with 8 bases between them. Germline V lookup: CDR1 DFQATT, CDR2 SNEGSKA (reference sequence). CDR3 length: 13 residues. The CDR3, as DNA: TGCAGTGCTAGGGGGGCTTTGAACACTGAAGCTTTCTTT. Protein sequence: CSARGALNTEAFF.

This clonotype turned up a few times. CDR3 sequence reads: CASSLTSASGMSLGYTF. In DNA form, the CDR3 reads TGTGCCAGCAGCTTAACGTCCGCGTCAGGGATGTCCCTTGGCTACACCTTC. The chain joins TRBV7-9 to TRBJ1-2; D might be TRBD1 (5 bases). CDR1 is SEHNR, CDR2 FQNEAQ, per germline (reference sequence). The V and J ends lost 2 bases and 7 bases respectively, with 23 bases between them. The CDR3 has 17 amino acids. The whole variable domain, remainder taken from reference TRBV7-9 and TRBJ1-2, is DTGVSQNPRHKITKRGQNVTFRCDPISEHNRLYWYRQTLGQGPEFLTYFQNEAQLEKSRLLSDRFSAERPKGSFSTLEIQRTEQGDSAMYLCASSLTSASGMSLGYTFGSGTRLTVV.

This clonotype has a handful of counts. The chain combines TRBV5-1 with TRBJ2-1; TRBD1 agrees at 9 bases. The CDR3 consists of 15 residues. Germline V CDR1 and CDR2: SGHRS, YFSETQ. V lost 3 bases and J lost 13; bases outside the gene matches: 14. CDR3 DNA sequence: TGCGCCAGCAGCTCCCCGGCCTCCGGGACAGGGTCACAGTTCTTC. This translates into CASSSPASGTGSQFF.

The chain carries TRBV6-2 or TRBV6-3 and TRBJ2-7, with a tentative D call TRBD1 (6 bases). V was trimmed by 2 bases and J by 0 bases, leaving 11 bases between them. The CDR3 extends over 15 amino acids. Germline values: CDR1 MNHEY, CDR2 SVGEGT. For the CDR3, the DNA is TGTGCCAGCAGTTACGCCGGGACACTCTCCTACGAGCAGTACTTC. Protein product: CASSYAGTLSYEQYF.

This clonotype was picked up a small number of times. This chain joins TRBV3-1 and TRBJ2-5, with no clear D. This CDR3 is built from 15 residues. The germline gives CDR1 LGHDT, CDR2 YNNKEL (reference sequence). Trimming shortened V by 1 base and J by 5 bases, and 14 bases separated the two germline ends. CDR3 bases: TGTGCCAGCAGCCAAGTTCTGCCTAAATGGGAGACCCAGTACTTC. This translates into CASSQVLPKWETQYF.

This clonotype occurred a few times. The rearrangement uses TRBV6-1 and TRBJ2-7; 9 bases line up with TRBD1. V lost 6 bases to trimming and J lost 6 bases; unmatched junction nucleotides: 6. The CDR3 is made up of 13 amino acids. CDR1 is MNHNS and CDR2 is SASEGT in the germline V gene. The CDR3 spells CASSPGTGFEQYF. In DNA, the CDR3 is TGTGCCAGCAGCCCCGGGACAGGGTTCGAGCAGTACTTC.

This chain uses TRBV3-1 with TRBJ1-2, with a weak D call TRBD1 (5 bases). Per germline, CDR1 LGHDT and CDR2 YNNKEL (reference sequence). This CDR3 spans 15 amino acids. V lost 2 bases, J lost 4 bases, and 14 bases lay in between. The CDR3 sequence: CASSQNSGGIYGYTF. The CDR3, as DNA: TGTGCCAGCAGCCAAAATAGCGGGGGAATCTATGGCTACACCTTC.

The table lists this clonotype with a few counts. The gene calls are TRBV12-3 or TRBV12-4 and TRBJ2-1; tentative D call: TRBD2 (5 bases). The V gene lost 6 bases and the J gene lost 3 bases, with 15 bases spanning the gap. The CDR3 totals 15 residues. CDR3 sequence reads: CASRAEESVYNEQFF. In nucleotides, the CDR3 is TGTGCCAGCAGAGCGGAGGAGTCGGTCTACAATGAGCAGTTCTTC.

The chain carries TRBV13 and TRBJ2-1; TRBD2 might be the D (6 bases). V lost 7 bases, J lost 1 base, and 17 bases lay in between. This CDR3 spans 16 amino acids. Germline CDR1 PRHDT, CDR2 FYEKMQ (reference sequence). CDR3: CASIPSTSGSYNEQFF. The CDR3 region has the DNA TGTGCCAGCATCCCTTCGACCAGCGGGTCCTACAATGAGCAGTTCTTC.

The V and J genes are TRBV18 and TRBJ2-1; 12 nucleotides match TRBD2. Germline trimming cut 3 bases from V and 7 bases from J; bases unmatched to any gene: 1. The CDR3 covers 14 residues. Germline V gene lookup returns CDR1 KGHSH and CDR2 LQKENI. CDR3 sequence reads: CASSPGTSGNEQFF. The CDR3 DNA reads TGTGCCAGCTCACCCGGGACTAGCGGGAATGAGCAGTTCTTC. Full variable domain (outside the CDR3, taken from reference TRBV18 and TRBJ2-1): NAGVMQNPRHLVRRRGQEARLRCSPMKGHSHVYWYRQLPEEGLKFMVYLQKENIIDESGMPKERFSAEFPKEGPSILRIQQVVRGDSAAYFCASSPGTSGNEQFFGPGTRLTVL.

This clonotype was seen once. The chain has TRBV4-3 and TRBJ2-7; perhaps D is TRBD1 or TRBD2 (5 bases each). Looked up from germline, CDR1 is LGHNA and CDR2 is YSLEER. The V and J ends lost 0 bases and 5 bases respectively, with 17 bases between them. There are 16 residues in the CDR3. The CDR3 spells CASSQDPRGAQDEQYF. The CDR3 DNA reads TGCGCCAGCAGCCAAGACCCGAGAGGGGCGCAGGACGAGCAGTACTTC.

This chain links TRBV2 with TRBJ2-3; TRBD2 aligns across 7 bases. The length of the CDR3 is 15 residues. V lost 1 base to trimming and J lost 6 bases; unmatched junction nucleotides: 7. Germline V gene data show CDR1 as SNHLY and CDR2 as FYNNEI. The CDR3 DNA sequence: TGTGCCAGCAGTGAAGGGGAGGGATTCGTGGATACGCAGTATTTT. The encoded protein is CASSEGEGFVDTQYF.

There are a few counts of this clonotype. CDR3 bases: TGTGCCAGCAGTCCCTGGGGCGGCCGAGGGGAAGCTTTCTTT. Its protein product is CASSPWGGRGEAFF. The chain couples TRBV28 to TRBJ1-1, with D possibly TRBD1 on 5 matching bases. The CDR3 length is 14 residues. Per the germline V gene, CDR1 is MDHEN and CDR2 is SYDVKM. The V and J ends lost 5 bases and 8 bases respectively, with 18 bases between them.

The genes are TRBV5-1 and TRBJ2-1, with 7 nucleotides matching TRBD1. The trim removed 3 bases at V and 0 bases at J, leaving 3 bases unmatched. Germline V CDR1 and CDR2: SGHRS, YFSETQ. The CDR3 spans 15 residues. The CDR3 DNA reads TGCGCCAGCAGCTGGCAGGGGGACTCCTACAATGAGCAGTTCTTC. Its protein product is CASSWQGDSYNEQFF.

The rearrangement joins TRBV12-3 or TRBV12-4 to TRBJ2-2; TRBD2 matches 7 bases. The V and J ends lost 6 bases and 0 bases, in that order; junction bases with no gene match: 10. The CDR3 extends over 17 amino acids. CDR3 protein: CASSPGGRQANTGELFF. The CDR3, as DNA: TGTGCCAGCAGCCCGGGGGGACGGCAAGCGAACACCGGGGAGCTGTTTTTT.

The V and J genes are TRBV20-1 and TRBJ2-5; 10 nucleotides agree with TRBD2. Trimming cost V 3 bases and J 4 bases; bases outside gene matches: 14. The V gene's germline CDR1 is DFQATT and CDR2 SNEGSKA (reference sequence). This CDR3 contains 17 residues. The DNA of the CDR3 is TGCAGTGCTAGCCGGTCCGGCGGTGGGACTAGCGTAGAGACCCAGTACTTC. This encodes CSASRSGGGTSVETQYF.

This clonotype came up many times. The rearrangement uses TRBV29-1 and TRBJ1-2; the D gene is possibly TRBD1 (6 bases). The CDR3 contains 13 residues. Trimming took off 0 bases at V and 12 bases at J, with 17 bases between the two ends. Per germline, CDR1 SQVTM and CDR2 ANQGSEA. The CDR3 reads CSVEDAGGAWNTF. CDR3 coding DNA: TGCAGCGTTGAAGATGCGGGGGGCGCGTGGAACACCTTC.